The clone carrying this T cell receptor (beta chain) was seen once. This entry belongs to a study of blood T cell repertoires in COVID-19. Looked up from germline, CDR1 is LGHDT and CDR2 is YNNKEL (reference sequence). Trimming took off 4 bases at V and 1 base at J, with 8 bases between the two ends. This CDR3 has 14 amino acids. Sequencing used immunoSEQ multiplex PCR; TCRdb keeps in-frame clones, though not all of them. The sample records about 480,000 clones, approximately 88% being singletons. The chain has TRBV3-1 (or the pseudogene TRBV3-2) and TRBJ1-5; D ambiguous. The sample comprised peripheral blood. This sequence originates from a woman in her 50s with COVID-19, enrolled during active disease. For the CDR3, the DNA is TGTGCCAGCAGCCGGCGGCGGAGCAATCAGCCCCAGCATTTT. It codes for CASSRRRSNQPQHF.